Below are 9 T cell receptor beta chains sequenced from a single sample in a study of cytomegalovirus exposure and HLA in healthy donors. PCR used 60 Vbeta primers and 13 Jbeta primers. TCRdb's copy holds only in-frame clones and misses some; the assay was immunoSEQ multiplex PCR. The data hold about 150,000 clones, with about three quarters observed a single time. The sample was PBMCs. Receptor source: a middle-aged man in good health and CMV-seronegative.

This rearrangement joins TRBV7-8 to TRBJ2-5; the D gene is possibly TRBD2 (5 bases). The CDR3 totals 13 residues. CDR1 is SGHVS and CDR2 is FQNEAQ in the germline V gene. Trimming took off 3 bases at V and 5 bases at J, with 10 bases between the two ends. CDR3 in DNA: TGTGCCAGCAGCTTCGGGGTTGTGGAGACCCAGTACTTC. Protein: CASSFGVVETQYF. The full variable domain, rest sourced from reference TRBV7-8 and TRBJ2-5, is GAGVSQSPRYKVAKRGQDVALRCDPISGHVSLFWYQQALGQGPEFLTYFQNEAQLDKSGLPSDRFFAERPEGSVSTLKIQRTQQEDSAVYLCASSFGVVETQYFGPGTRLLVL.

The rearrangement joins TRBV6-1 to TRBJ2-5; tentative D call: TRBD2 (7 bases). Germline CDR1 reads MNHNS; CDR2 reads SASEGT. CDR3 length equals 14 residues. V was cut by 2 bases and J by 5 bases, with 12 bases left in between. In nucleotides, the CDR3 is TGTGCCAGCAGTGAACGGGGGGCTCACGAGACCCAGTACTTC. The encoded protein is CASSERGAHETQYF.

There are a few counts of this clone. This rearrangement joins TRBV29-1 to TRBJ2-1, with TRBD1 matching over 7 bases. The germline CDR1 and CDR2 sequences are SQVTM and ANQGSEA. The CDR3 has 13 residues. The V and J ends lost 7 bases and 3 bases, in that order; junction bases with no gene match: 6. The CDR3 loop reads CSGRQGLYNEQFF. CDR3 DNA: TGCAGCGGGCGACAGGGCCTCTACAATGAGCAGTTCTTC.

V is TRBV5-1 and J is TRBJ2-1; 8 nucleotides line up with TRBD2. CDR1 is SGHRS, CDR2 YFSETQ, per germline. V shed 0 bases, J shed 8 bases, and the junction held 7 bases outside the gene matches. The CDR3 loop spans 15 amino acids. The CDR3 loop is CASSLGSGGRYEQFF. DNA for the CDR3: TGCGCCAGCAGCTTGGGGTCGGGGGGGCGGTATGAGCAGTTCTTC. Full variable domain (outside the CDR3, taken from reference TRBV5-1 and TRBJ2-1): KAGVTQTPRYLIKTRGQQVTLSCSPISGHRSVSWYQQTPGQGLQFLFEYFSETQRNKGNFPGRFSGRQFSNSRSEMNVSTLELGDSALYLCASSLGSGGRYEQFFGPGTRLTVL.

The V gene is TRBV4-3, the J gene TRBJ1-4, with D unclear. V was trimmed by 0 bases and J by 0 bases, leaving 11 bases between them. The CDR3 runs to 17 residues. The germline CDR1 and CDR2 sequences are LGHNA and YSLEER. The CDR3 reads CASSQDSPGATNEKLFF. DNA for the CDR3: TGCGCCAGCAGCCAAGACTCCCCGGGTGCAACTAATGAAAAACTGTTTTTT.

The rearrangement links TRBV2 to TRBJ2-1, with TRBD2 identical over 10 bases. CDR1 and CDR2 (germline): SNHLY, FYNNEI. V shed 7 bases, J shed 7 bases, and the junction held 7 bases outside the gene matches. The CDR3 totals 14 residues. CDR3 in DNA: TGTGCCAGCACCATAGCGGGAGGAGGGAATGAGCAGTTCTTC. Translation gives CASTIAGGGNEQFF.

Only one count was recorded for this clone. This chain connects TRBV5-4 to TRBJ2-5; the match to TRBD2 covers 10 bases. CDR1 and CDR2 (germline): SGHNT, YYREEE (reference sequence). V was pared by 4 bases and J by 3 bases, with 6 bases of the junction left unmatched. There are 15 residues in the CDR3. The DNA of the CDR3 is TGTGCCAGCAGCCCCCGGACTAGCGGTAAAGAGACCCAGTACTTC. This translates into CASSPRTSGKETQYF.

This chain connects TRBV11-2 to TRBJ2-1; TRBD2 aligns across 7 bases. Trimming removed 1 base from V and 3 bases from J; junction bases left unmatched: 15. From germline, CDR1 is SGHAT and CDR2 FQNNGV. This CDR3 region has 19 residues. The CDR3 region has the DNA TGTGCCAGCAGCTTAGTGTTGGAGTATAGCGGGCGAATCTACAATGAGCAGTTCTTC. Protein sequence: CASSLVLEYSGRIYNEQFF.

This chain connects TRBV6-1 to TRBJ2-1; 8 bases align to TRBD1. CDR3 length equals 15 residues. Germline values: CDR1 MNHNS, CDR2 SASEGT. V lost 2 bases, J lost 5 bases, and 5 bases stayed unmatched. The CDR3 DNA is TGTGCCAGCAGTGAAAGGACAGGGTCCCACAATGAGCAGTTCTTC. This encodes CASSERTGSHNEQFF.